A single sample is the source of the 14 T cell receptor beta chains below, sequenced in a study of blood T cell repertoires in COVID-19. TCRdb's table, derived via immunoSEQ multiplex PCR, lists solely in-frame clones and lacks some. The table lists 200,000 to 300,000 clones, roughly 89% of them singletons, with approximately 1.5% in the top ten. Sequencing used peripheral blood. These receptors all come from a woman aged 40 to 49 who had recovered from COVID-19.

The V call is TRBV6-5, the J call TRBJ2-1; 14 positions match TRBD2. This CDR3 region has 15 residues. CDR1 is MNHEY, CDR2 SVGAGI, per germline. Trimming took 5 bases from V and 7 from J; bases not matched to a gene: 4. The CDR3 DNA reads as TGTGCCAGCAGTCGACTAGCGGGGGGGCAGAATGAGCAGTTCTTC. It translates to CASSRLAGGQNEQFF.

V usage is TRBV25-1 and J usage is TRBJ1-4, with a tentative D call TRBD1 (6 bases). This CDR3 region has 15 residues. Trimming took off 7 bases at V and 2 bases at J, with 14 bases between the two ends. CDR1 is MGHDK and CDR2 is SYGVNS in the germline V gene. CDR3 nucleotide sequence: TGTGCCAGCACTTCAGGGGTTGCGACTAATGAAAAACTGTTTTTT. Protein: CASTSGVATNEKLFF.

This chain joins TRBV28 and TRBJ2-5; 8 nucleotides line up with TRBD2. Germline V gene lookup returns CDR1 MDHEN and CDR2 SYDVKM. J gave up 2 bases and V 0 bases, and 5 bases lay outside the gene matches. CDR3 length: 16 residues. Written as DNA, the CDR3 is TGTGCCAGCAGTTTATGGGATAGCGGGGTTCAAGAGACCCAGTACTTC. This translates into CASSLWDSGVQETQYF.

V is TRBV28 and J is TRBJ2-7; 7 bases are a match to TRBD1. J gave up 2 bases and V 8 bases, and 21 bases lay outside the gene matches. Germline assignment: CDR1 MDHEN and CDR2 SYDVKM. CDR3 size: 18 residues. This CDR3 is CASGSRETSRQGPYEQYF. The CDR3 DNA sequence: TGTGCCAGCGGGTCCAGGGAGACGTCTAGACAGGGACCCTACGAGCAGTACTTC.

The table lists this clone with a few counts. The genes are TRBV6-2 or TRBV6-3 and TRBJ2-7; a weak D match, TRBD1 (6 bases). Trimming left V 1 base short and J 3 bases short, with 19 bases between. The CDR3 extends over 17 amino acids. CDR1 MNHEY and CDR2 SVGEGT come from the germline V gene. CDR3 sequence (DNA): TGTGCCAGCAGTTACTTGGATCTTAGTCAGGGGCTCTACGAGCAGTACTTC. It encodes CASSYLDLSQGLYEQYF.

The V gene is TRBV9, the J gene TRBJ2-7; D ambiguous. V dropped 0 bases and J dropped 2 bases, with 9 bases sitting between them. In germline, CDR1 is SGDLS, CDR2 YYNGEE. The CDR3 has 14 amino acids. The CDR3: CASSVGLATYEQYF. The CDR3 DNA reads as TGTGCCAGCAGCGTAGGTTTAGCTACCTACGAGCAGTACTTC.

A remark on this clone: This could be a read error, since a much larger clone is one nucleotide away. Different DNA sequences within this sample yield the same CDR3. This chain links TRBV6-4 with TRBJ2-3; TRBD1 matches at 8 bases. Germline V gene sequence: CDR1 MRHNA, CDR2 SNTAGT. J gave up 2 bases and V 0 bases, and 1 base lay outside the gene matches. The CDR3 totals 15 residues. The chain's CDR3 is CASSDSDRATDTQYF. CDR3 nucleotides: TGTGCCAGCAGTGACTCGGACAGGGCCACAGATACGCAGTATTTT.

The chain uses TRBV12-3 or TRBV12-4 and TRBJ2-3; TRBD2 might be the D (5 bases). The CDR3 is made up of 13 amino acids. The V end lost 5 bases, the J end lost 6 bases, and 12 bases lay between the germline ends. Written as DNA, the CDR3 is TGTGCCAGCAGTGTCGTAGAGGGCGATACGCAGTATTTT. This gives the protein CASSVVEGDTQYF.

Comments on this clone: The same CDR3 arises from other DNA sequences in this sample as well. This chain connects TRBV5-4 to TRBJ1-1, with TRBD1 as a possible D gene (5 bases). The CDR3 contains 12 residues. Germline V gene lookup returns CDR1 SGHNT and CDR2 YYREEE (reference sequence). Trimming took 2 bases from V and 3 from J, leaving 5 bases between them. The CDR3 DNA is TGTGCCAGCAGCTTACAGGACACTGAAGCTTTCTTT. Protein: CASSLQDTEAFF.

V gene TRBV6-4 combines with J gene TRBJ2-4; TRBD2 might be the D (6 bases). In germline, CDR1 is MRHNA, CDR2 SNTAGT. Trimming took 1 base from V and 2 from J, leaving 9 bases between them. This CDR3 has 15 residues. CDR3: CASSDYGGPKNIQYF. CDR3 bases: TGTGCCAGCAGTGACTACGGGGGACCCAAAAACATTCAGTACTTC.

This chain joins TRBV20-1 and TRBJ2-5; 7 bases map to TRBD1. The CDR3 runs 11 residues. Germline assignment: CDR1 DFQATT and CDR2 SNEGSKA (reference sequence). V dropped 7 bases and J dropped 5; count of bases not matched to a gene: 4. CDR3 coding DNA: TGCAGTGAACAGGGGTTGGAGACCCAGTACTTC. Protein sequence: CSEQGLETQYF.

The chain uses TRBV5-5 and TRBJ1-2, with no clear D. This CDR3 is built from 15 residues. In germline, CDR1 is SGHKS, CDR2 YYEKEE (reference sequence). Trimming pared 0 bases from V and 5 bases from J, leaving 14 bases between. The CDR3 DNA reads TGTGCCAGCAGCTTGGGAGACACCAATGGGTATGGCTACACCTTC. Translated: CASSLGDTNGYGYTF.

V is TRBV2 and J is TRBJ1-1; the D gene is possibly TRBD1 (6 bases). The CDR3 runs 12 residues. V lost 6 bases and J 8 bases, leaving 13 bases between the germline ends. In germline, CDR1 is SNHLY, CDR2 FYNNEI. The CDR3 sequence is CASRAGQTEAFF. In DNA form, the CDR3 reads TGTGCCAGCAGGGCTGGACAGACCGAAGCTTTCTTT. The full variable domain, with the rest looked up from reference TRBV2 and TRBJ1-1, is EPEVTQTPSHQVTQMGQEVILRCVPISNHLYFYWYRQILGQKVEFLVSFYNNEISEKSEIFDDQFSVERPDGSNFTLKIRSTKLEDSAMYFCASRAGQTEAFFGQGTRLTVV.

CDR3 nucleotide sequence: TGTGCCAGCAGCCCCCCTAGAAATGAGCAGTTCTTC. Translated: CASSPPRNEQFF. This sequence joins TRBV9 and TRBJ2-1; unclear D gene. The length of the CDR3 is 12 residues. From germline, CDR1 is SGDLS and CDR2 YYNGEE. V was pared by 4 bases and J by 7 bases, with 9 bases between.